These 13 T cell receptor beta chains came from one sample sequenced in a study of OX40 agonist ivuxolimab in advanced cancers. TCRdb's table, derived via immunoSEQ multiplex PCR, lists solely in-frame clones and lacks some. The data hold approximately 40,000 clones, with 75% to 90% observed a single time. This specimen consisted of CD4+ or CD8+ T cells sorted from blood, obtained in a trial of the OX40 agonist ivuxolimab. The origin of the receptors is an adult with an advanced solid tumor such as melanoma, head and neck, liver or kidney cancer.

The V gene is TRBV6-6, the J gene TRBJ2-7; TRBD2 might be the D (6 bases). CDR1 is MNHNY, CDR2 SVGAGI, per germline (reference sequence). The CDR3 length is 15 residues. V was cut by 7 bases and J by 2 bases, with 18 bases left in between. The CDR3 loop reads CASIPRLGGAYEQYF. Written as DNA, the CDR3 is TGTGCCAGCATCCCACGGTTGGGCGGGGCCTACGAGCAGTACTTC.

This clone appeared a few times. The gene calls are TRBV6-5 and TRBJ1-2; 10 nucleotides agree with TRBD1. Losses at the gene ends were 2 bases for V and 8 bases for J; bases not matched to a gene: 11. This CDR3 is 16 amino acids long. The germline V gene has CDR1 MNHEY and CDR2 SVGAGI. For the CDR3, the DNA is TGTGCCAGCAGTTACAGACCGGGACAGGGGCCGAGGGGCTACACCTTC. It encodes CASSYRPGQGPRGYTF.

Comments on this clone: Germline is not matched at one junction end, which may reflect a read error. This chain joins TRBV7-7 and TRBJ2-5; possible D gene TRBD2, 6 bases. Germline V gene lookup returns CDR1 SSHAT and CDR2 FNYEAQ (reference sequence). CDR3 size: 13 residues. CDR3 sequence reads: CASSSGRRETQYF. CDR3 DNA sequence: TGTGCTAGCAGCTCAGGGAGGAGAGAGACCCAGTACTTC.

V gene TRBV7-7 combines with J gene TRBJ2-2; 8 positions match TRBD1. Germline CDR1 reads SSHAT; CDR2 reads FNYEAQ (reference sequence). The CDR3 extends over 14 amino acids. Unmatched junction bases numbered 7, after V lost 5 bases and J lost 8 bases. CDR3 DNA: TGTGCCAGCAGCCCGAGACAGGGGACGGGGGAGCTGTTTTTT. Encoded protein: CASSPRQGTGELFF. The whole variable domain, filled in from reference TRBV7-7 and TRBJ2-2, reads GAGVSQSPRYKVTKRGQDVTLRCDPISSHATLYWYQQALGQGPEFLTYFNYEAQPDKSGLPSDRFSAERPEGSISTLTIQRTEQRDSAMYRCASSPRQGTGELFFGEGSRLTVL.

The J gene is TRBJ2-7, the V gene TRBV18; TRBD1 is a possible D gene (6 bases). V was clipped by 3 bases and J by 5 bases, with 14 bases between them. This CDR3 is 14 amino acids long. Looked up from germline, CDR1 is KGHSH and CDR2 is LQKENI. CDR3 in DNA: TGTGCCAGCTCACCGGTTACAGGGACCCACGAGCAGTACTTC. This sequence encodes CASSPVTGTHEQYF.

The chain couples TRBV7-2 to TRBJ2-5; 8 bases map to TRBD2. The V gene's germline CDR1 is SGHTA and CDR2 FQGNSA. V shed 4 bases, J shed 7 bases, and the junction held 17 bases outside the gene matches. The length of the CDR3 is 17 residues. In DNA, the CDR3 is TGTGCCAGCAGCTCTAAGGGGCTAGCGGGTAATCCAAGGACCCAGTACTTC. This translates into CASSSKGLAGNPRTQYF.

The rearrangement links TRBV6-5 to TRBJ2-7, with D possibly matching TRBD1 (5 bases). Trimming removed 5 bases at V and 2 bases at J, with 7 bases between. The CDR3 has 12 residues. Germline-derived CDR1 and CDR2 are MNHEY and SVGAGI. The CDR3 bases are TGTGCCAGCAGTGACAGAACCTACGAGCAGTACTTC. It encodes CASSDRTYEQYF.

This chain connects TRBV18 to TRBJ2-3; D is possibly TRBD1 (5 bases). The V gene's germline CDR1 is KGHSH and CDR2 LQKENI. The CDR3 consists of 16 residues. V lost 3 bases and J lost 4, with 17 bases in between. The CDR3 DNA reads as TGTGCCAGCTCACCGCCGGTTAGAGAAGGGGCAGATACGCAGTATTTT. Translated, it gives CASSPPVREGADTQYF.

The rearrangement joins TRBV5-7 to TRBJ1-5; tentative D call: TRBD1 (5 bases). TRBV5-7 is marked as an open reading frame, function uncertain. V lost 3 bases and J 2 bases, leaving 18 bases between the germline ends. The CDR3 covers 17 residues. CDR3 in amino acids: CASSSSGSRVGNQPQHF. For the CDR3, the DNA is TGTGCCAGCAGCTCCTCAGGGTCGAGGGTTGGCAATCAGCCCCAGCATTTT.

The sample holds a few counts of this clone. The chain combines TRBV5-1 with TRBJ1-1; 8 nucleotides agree with TRBD1. Trimming cost V 4 bases and J 0 bases; bases outside gene matches: 5. The CDR3 length is 15 residues. Germline V gene data show CDR1 as SGHRS and CDR2 as YFSETQ. CDR3 amino acids: CASSTWTGLNTEAFF. The CDR3 region has the DNA TGCGCCAGCAGCACCTGGACAGGGTTGAACACTGAAGCTTTCTTT. Complete variable domain (other parts from reference TRBV5-1 and TRBJ1-1): KAGVTQTPRYLIKTRGQQVTLSCSPISGHRSVSWYQQTPGQGLQFLFEYFSETQRNKGNFPGRFSGRQFSNSRSEMNVSTLELGDSALYLCASSTWTGLNTEAFFGQGTRLTVV.

The count of this clone is one. DNA for the CDR3: TGTGCCAGTAGTATTAATCTGCGAGAGACCCAGTACTTC. Amino acids: CASSINLRETQYF. The chain recombines TRBV19 with TRBJ2-5; D call uncertain. V was shortened by 3 bases and J by 4 bases, with 9 bases between the two germline ends. Germline loops: CDR1 LNHDA, CDR2 SQIVND (reference sequence). The CDR3 covers 13 residues.

The CDR3 DNA reads TGTGCCAGCAGCTTAATGTCAGATACGCAGTATTTT. It yields the protein CASSLMSDTQYF. The J gene is TRBJ2-3, the V gene TRBV7-2; D gene uncertain. CDR1 is SGHTA, CDR2 FQGNSA, per germline. This CDR3 region has 12 residues. The V end lost 2 bases, the J end lost 4 bases, and 4 bases lay between the germline ends.

The chain links TRBV7-9 to TRBJ1-4; D unresolved. CDR3 size: 13 residues. The ends were cut back, 3 bases at V and 7 bases at J, with 9 bases in the middle. In germline, CDR1 is SEHNR, CDR2 FQNEAQ (reference sequence). CDR3 residues: CASSFGTGEKLFF. CDR3 in DNA: TGTGCCAGCAGCTTTGGTACGGGTGAAAAACTGTTTTTT.